These 26 T cell receptor beta chains were sequenced from one sample in a study of monozygotic twins with cystic fibrosis. The table came from immunoSEQ multiplex PCR; TCRdb's copy has only in-frame clones and leaves some out. Of some 9,600 clones listed, around 90% are singletons. Material for sequencing was blood. The receptors were sampled from a boy younger than 10 with cystic fibrosis.

V and J are TRBV11-3 and TRBJ2-1; 8 bases agree with TRBD2. The CDR3 contains 16 residues. Losses at the gene ends were 2 bases for V and 6 bases for J; bases not matched to a gene: 9. Germline CDR1 and CDR2: SGHNT and YENEEA. The CDR3 reads CASSLRRGGFSNEQFF. In nucleotides, the CDR3 is TGTGCCAGCAGCTTAAGACGGGGGGGCTTCTCCAATGAGCAGTTCTTC. Together with reference TRBV11-3 and TRBJ2-1, the CDR3 gives the full variable domain: EAGVVQSPRYKIIEKKQPVAFWCNPISGHNTLYWYLQNLGQGPELLIRYENEEAVDDSQLPKDRFSAERLKGVDSTLKIQPAELGDSAVYLCASSLRRGGFSNEQFFGPGTRLTVL.

The V call is TRBV4-3, the J call TRBJ2-5; 11 nucleotides agree with TRBD1. The V gene's germline CDR1 is LGHNA and CDR2 YSLEER. Trimming removed 4 bases from V and 5 bases from J; junction bases left unmatched: 6. CDR3 length equals 15 residues. The chain's CDR3 is CASSLSGQGDETQYF. DNA of the CDR3: TGCGCCAGCAGCCTATCGGGACAGGGGGATGAGACCCAGTACTTC.

This chain uses TRBV15 with TRBJ2-5; D unresolved. V lost 0 bases and J lost 1, with 9 bases in between. From germline, CDR1 is LNHNV and CDR2 YYDKDF (reference sequence). CDR3 size: 15 residues. The CDR3 nucleotides read TGTGCCACCAGCAGAGAGGTTGGGCTCCAAGAGACCCAGTACTTC. Its protein is CATSREVGLQETQYF.

This sequence joins TRBV6-5 and TRBJ2-7, with 8 bases that match TRBD1. Per the germline V gene, CDR1 is MNHEY and CDR2 is SVGAGI. The CDR3 is 14 residues long. V dropped 4 bases and J dropped 3; count of bases not matched to a gene: 5. CDR3 protein: CASSLTGEDYEQYF. DNA for the CDR3: TGTGCCAGCAGTTTGACAGGGGAGGACTACGAGCAGTACTTC.

Here the CDR3 reads CASSQDKGRGTEAFF. CDR3 nucleotides: TGCGCCAGCAGCCAAGATAAAGGGCGCGGCACTGAAGCTTTCTTT. V and J are TRBV4-1 and TRBJ1-1; D gene uncertain. The germline V and J ends were trimmed by 0 bases and 4 bases, with 12 bases remaining between them. The CDR3 consists of 15 residues. CDR1 is MGHRA and CDR2 is YSYEKL in the germline V gene.

The chain links TRBV2 to TRBJ1-2, with D maybe TRBD1 (6 bases). The CDR3 loop spans 13 amino acids. Germline V gene lookup returns CDR1 SNHLY and CDR2 FYNNEI. The V and J ends lost 9 bases and 3 bases respectively, with 14 bases between them. The CDR3 sequence: CASTGSIDYGYTF. DNA for the CDR3: TGTGCCAGTACAGGGAGCATCGACTATGGCTACACCTTC.

The chain carries TRBV29-1 and TRBJ2-3, with TRBD2 identical over 8 bases. The V and J ends lost 3 bases and 10 bases, in that order; junction bases with no gene match: 12. This CDR3 is 14 amino acids long. Germline V lookup: CDR1 SQVTM, CDR2 ANQGSEA. CDR3 coding DNA: TGCAGCGTTGACATTGGCGGGGGGCAGTTGGCGCAGTATTTT. It encodes CSVDIGGGQLAQYF.

The J gene is TRBJ2-2, the V gene TRBV5-4; the D gene is possibly TRBD2 (7 bases). The germline V gene encodes CDR1 SGHNT and CDR2 YYREEE (reference sequence). CDR3 length: 16 amino acids. V shed 0 bases and J shed 2 bases, with 11 bases lying between them. As DNA, the CDR3 is TGTGCCAGCAGCTTGGTGGCGGGGGCAAACACCGGGGAGCTGTTTTTT. Residues: CASSLVAGANTGELFF.

This chain joins TRBV6-5 and TRBJ1-2; D is uncertain. Germline assignment: CDR1 MNHEY and CDR2 SVGAGI. V gave up 6 bases and J gave up 4 bases, with 15 bases separating them. This CDR3 is built from 14 residues. DNA for the CDR3: TGTGCCAGCAGCCAAGGCACCGACCGCTATGGCTACACCTTC. Translation: CASSQGTDRYGYTF.

The chain joins TRBV15 to TRBJ1-3; D is unclear. Per germline, CDR1 LNHNV and CDR2 YYDKDF (reference sequence). The CDR3 is 14 residues long. Deletions cut 0 bases from V and 0 bases from J, with 3 bases between. The CDR3 DNA sequence: TGTGCCACCAGCAGAGAAGGCTCTGGAAACACCATATATTTT. The encoded protein is CATSREGSGNTIYF. Together with reference TRBV15 and TRBJ1-3, the CDR3 gives the full variable domain: DAMVIQNPRYQVTQFGKPVTLSCSQTLNHNVMYWYQQKSSQAPKLLFHYYDKDFNNEADTPDNFQSRRPNTSFCFLDIRSPGLGDTAMYLCATSREGSGNTIYFGEGSWLTVV.

The rearrangement joins TRBV7-9 to TRBJ1-2, with D perhaps TRBD1 (5 bases). Trimming removed 5 bases at V and 6 bases at J, with 22 bases between. The CDR3 has 16 residues. Germline CDR1 reads SEHNR; CDR2 reads FQNEAQ (reference sequence). The DNA of the CDR3 is TGTGCCAGCAGCCCCATTCAAGGAATCGAGGGGCATGGCTACACCTTC. Amino acids: CASSPIQGIEGHGYTF. Looking up the rest from reference TRBV7-9 and TRBJ1-2 gives the full variable domain: DTGVSQNPRHKITKRGQNVTFRCDPISEHNRLYWYRQTLGQGPEFLTYFQNEAQLEKSRLLSDRFSAERPKGSFSTLEIQRTEQGDSAMYLCASSPIQGIEGHGYTFGSGTRLTVV.

The V and J genes are TRBV7-2 and TRBJ2-5; 13 bases fit TRBD2. CDR1 is SGHTA, CDR2 FQGNSA, per germline. The length of the CDR3 is 17 residues. J gave up 2 bases and V 3 bases, and 6 bases lay outside the gene matches. The CDR3 DNA follows: TGTGCCAGCAGCTTCAGGCCGGGACTAGCGGGGCAAGAGACCCAGTACTTC. This translates into CASSFRPGLAGQETQYF. The whole variable domain, remainder taken from reference TRBV7-2 and TRBJ2-5, is GAGVSQSPSNKVTEKGKDVELRCDPISGHTALYWYRQSLGQGLEFLIYFQGNSAPDKSGLPSDRFSAERTGGSVSTLTIQRTQQEDSAVYLCASSFRPGLAGQETQYFGPGTRLLVL.

J is TRBJ2-2 and V is TRBV10-1, with TRBD1 matching over 7 bases. Germline-derived CDR1 and CDR2 are WNHNN and SYGVQD (reference sequence). V gave up 4 bases and J gave up 0 bases; unmatched junction bases: 2. The CDR3 is 15 amino acids. The CDR3 here is CASSAGTANTGELFF. The DNA of the CDR3 is TGCGCCAGCAGTGCCGGGACAGCGAACACCGGGGAGCTGTTTTTT.

The rearrangement joins TRBV4-3 to TRBJ1-2; no firm D call. The germline V gene encodes CDR1 LGHNA and CDR2 YSLEER. The V end lost 0 bases, the J end lost 1 base, and 15 bases lay between the germline ends. The CDR3 has 17 amino acids. CDR3 nucleotides: TGCGCCAGCAGCCAAGAGATGGTTATATCCATTAACTATGGCTACACCTTC. This codes for CASSQEMVISINYGYTF.

In its sample, this clone was seen once. This chain links TRBV11-2 with TRBJ1-6, with 8 nucleotides matching TRBD1. The CDR3 is made up of 15 amino acids. The germline CDR1 and CDR2 sequences are SGHAT and FQNNGV. After removal of 4 bases from V and 6 bases from J, the junction contained 5 bases not matched to a gene. The CDR3 reads CASSYYRGINSPLHF. The CDR3 DNA reads as TGTGCCAGCAGCTATTACAGGGGGATTAATTCACCCCTCCACTTT.

This clone was detected once. V usage is TRBV6-1 and J usage is TRBJ1-5; D gene unclear. V lost 5 bases and J 8 bases, leaving 16 bases between the germline ends. Germline loops: CDR1 MNHNS, CDR2 SASEGT. The CDR3 runs 14 residues. CDR3 residues: CASSRGSNWEPQHF. CDR3 nucleotides: TGTGCCAGCAGTCGCGGCTCTAACTGGGAGCCCCAGCATTTT.

The genes are TRBV6-5 and TRBJ1-1, with D maybe TRBD1 (5 bases). This CDR3 region has 11 residues. The V end lost 8 bases, the J end lost 1 base, and 5 bases lay between the germline ends. Germline lookup yields CDR1 MNHEY and CDR2 SVGAGI. Written as DNA, the CDR3 is TGTGCCAGCGGGGGGAACACTGAAGCTTTCTTT. Translated: CASGGNTEAFF.

The chain combines TRBV19 with TRBJ1-2; 7 nucleotides align to TRBD1. The CDR3 loop spans 13 amino acids. CDR1 is LNHDA, CDR2 SQIVND, per germline (reference sequence). The V segment lost 5 bases and the J segment 8 bases; nucleotides outside the gene matches: 8. The CDR3: CASSPAQGLGYTF. DNA for the CDR3: TGTGCCAGTAGTCCAGCACAGGGGTTAGGCTACACCTTC.

The rearrangement links TRBV5-6 to TRBJ1-4, with a tentative D call TRBD1 (6 bases). Germline V gene sequence: CDR1 SGHDT, CDR2 YYEEEE. The ends were cut back, 3 bases at V and 0 bases at J, with 12 bases in the middle. CDR3 size: 16 residues. CDR3 amino acids: CASSWGHTATNEKLFF. The CDR3 bases are TGTGCCAGCAGCTGGGGACATACTGCAACTAATGAAAAACTGTTTTTT.

The V call is TRBV5-8, the J call TRBJ2-5; no clear D. CDR3 size: 16 residues. CDR1 is SGHTS, CDR2 YDEGEE, per germline. Trimming shortened V by 0 bases and J by 4 bases, and 16 bases separated the two germline ends. The chain's CDR3 is CASSLGQRPFGETQYF. CDR3 nucleotides: TGTGCCAGCAGCTTGGGCCAGCGACCCTTTGGAGAGACCCAGTACTTC.

The CDR3 DNA follows: TGTGCCAGCAGCTTAGAAGGCAGGGGGCTCTATGGCTACACCTTC. It codes for CASSLEGRGLYGYTF. The rearrangement links TRBV7-9 to TRBJ1-2; 8 positions match TRBD1. The V gene's germline CDR1 is SEHNR and CDR2 FQNEAQ (reference sequence). Trimming cost V 1 base and J 4 bases; bases outside gene matches: 5. The CDR3 has 15 residues.

The chain is built from TRBV2 and TRBJ2-4; D is ambiguous. CDR3 length equals 11 residues. V shed 0 bases and J shed 14 bases, with 8 bases lying between them. Germline CDR1 reads SNHLY; CDR2 reads FYNNEI. This chain's CDR3 is CASSEAQSKYF. In DNA, the CDR3 is TGTGCCAGCAGTGAAGCGCAATCTAAGTACTTC.

The rearrangement links TRBV5-6 to TRBJ2-7; 8 bases fit TRBD2. CDR3 size: 13 residues. After removal of 4 bases from V and 7 bases from J, the junction contained 7 bases not matched to a gene. Germline lookup yields CDR1 SGHDT and CDR2 YYEEEE. CDR3 loop: CASSPSGGWEQYF. The CDR3 DNA follows: TGTGCCAGCAGCCCCTCGGGAGGGTGGGAGCAGTACTTC. Combining the CDR3 with reference TRBV5-6 and TRBJ2-7 gives the whole variable domain DAGVTQSPTHLIKTRGQQVTLRCSPKSGHDTVSWYQQALGQGPQFIFQYYEEEERQRGNFPDRFSGHQFPNYSSELNVNALLLGDSALYLCASSPSGGWEQYFGPGTRLTVT.

The chain combines TRBV6-6 with TRBJ1-1, with 7 nucleotides matching TRBD1. CDR1 and CDR2 from the germline V gene are MNHNY and SVGAGI (reference sequence). This CDR3 is 12 amino acids long. V shed 4 bases, J shed 11 bases, and the junction held 7 bases outside the gene matches. The CDR3 spells CASSFGQVEAFF. CDR3 nucleotide sequence: TGTGCCAGCAGTTTCGGACAGGTCGAGGCTTTCTTT.

This chain joins TRBV7-2 and TRBJ2-3, with D hard to call. The V end lost 5 bases, the J end lost 3 bases, and 6 bases lay between the germline ends. Germline CDR1 SGHTA, CDR2 FQGNSA. The CDR3 spans 12 residues. DNA for the CDR3: TGTGCCAGCAGCCAAGATACAGATACGCAGTATTTT. Translation: CASSQDTDTQYF.

The chain recombines TRBV12-5 with TRBJ2-2; possibly TRBD1 for D (6 bases). The V end was cut by 6 bases, the J end by 8 bases, with 16 bases between. The germline gives CDR1 LGHNT, CDR2 FRNRAP. This CDR3 is 14 amino acids long. For the CDR3, the DNA is TGTGCTAGTGGAATTACTCCAGGGGCAGGGGAGCTGTTTTTT. Translating gives CASGITPGAGELFF.